The clone carrying this TCR beta chain was found many times. Its antigen is as yet unknown. Time point meaning: persistent/refractory GD, antithyroid drugs over 5 years with positive TRAb. Extracted RNA from PBMCs served as the source of the TCR library. The diagnosis of Graves' disease used American Thyroid Association guidelines. This sample stems from a study of regulatory T cells in long-lasting Graves disease. The CDR3 runs to 14 residues. Trimming pared 3 bases from V and 0 bases from J, leaving 6 bases between. CDR1 is MNHEY and CDR2 is SVGAGI in the germline V gene. Findings and caveats of the study: A greater number of public clonotypes (under 3,000) was shared by persistent patients than by new patients (around 1,000). There was favoring of TRBV28, TRBJ1-2 and TRBJ2-5 in persistent disease. Lower TCR diversity was seen in persistent Graves' patients than in newly diagnosed ones.

Sequencing libraries for TCR beta were prepared with iRepertoire HTBI primers and Arm-PCR of CDR3 regions. TCRdb itself ran the multiplex PCR reads through MiXCR, one entry per CDR3 protein. The repertoire holds 300,000 or so distinct CDR3 sequences, with 15% to 20% as singletons. The rearrangement joins TRBV6-5 to TRBJ1-5; no clear D gene. This receptor was taken from a female donor with Graves disease. The sequencing used peripheral blood mononuclear cells (PBMCs), collected when the disease was refractory, from a patient treated with antithyroid drugs. CDR3 nucleotides: TGTGCCAGCAGTTATATCGGTAGCAATCAGCCCCAGCATTTT. It translates to CASSYIGSNQPQHF.